This T cell receptor beta chain was profiled in a study of T cell clonality in common variable immunodeficiency (dated by TCRdb to 2015 to 2017). For sequencing, equivalent amounts of genomic DNA were input from CVID and control samples. For every sample, a 60 bp segment covering the rearranged TCRbeta CDR3 region was amplified and then sequenced. The immunoSEQ assay, a bias-corrected multiplex PCR combined with high-throughput sequencing, was used to amplify TCRbeta. On the study's bioinformatics: Every unique nucleotide sequence was considered a clone and was annotated with V, D and J genes, copy number and frequency. Sequences were labeled productive if in frame, and non-productive if out of frame or containing stop codons. As previously described, clonality was calculated on the basis of Shannon's entropy. Mean CDR3 Kyte-Doolittle hydropathy was derived from the predicted amino acid sequences of productive clones. Using the R hclust function, scaled V gene usage was clustered hierarchically with Manhattan distance and complete linkage. Clone sharing by CDR3 amino acid sequence was assessed by resampling 12 repertoires per group over 100 rounds. The repertoires were screened for approximately 72 published EBV-specific TCRbeta sequences and a few hundred published CMV-specific TCRbeta sequences. A couple of CVID samples yielding fewer than 10,000 sequences were excluded from analysis, leaving a few dozen CVID repertoires. The table comes from immuneACCESS by way of TCRdb, which keeps in-frame sequences with V and J called. Part of the clones is missing from these tables; in studies checked, under half for an unresolved V gene and the rest for unknown reasons. From that table come the V and J calls and clone size; the DNA was used to work out D and trimming. This sample contains 35,000 to 50,000 clones, none of which is a singleton. The top ten clones comprise about 1.9% of the sample.

General study outcomes and caveats: CVID TCRbeta sequences were reported to have fewer deletions and N-nucleotide insertions and to lack highly modified clones with 13 or more V deletions. Fewer TCRbeta clones were shared among CVID subjects than among healthy controls (p < 0.0001). Even though DNA input was equal, the average per sample came to some 82,000 unique sequences for controls compared with about 30,000 for CVID samples. The authors noted that sequencing repertoires of T cell subpopulations would be needed to clarify what caused the increased clonality in CVID. Patient heterogeneity within the CVID cohort put limits on correlating repertoire features with clinical complications. Compared with healthy controls, CVID subjects showed increased TCRbeta clonality (t-test p = 0.018), a feature most characteristic of about a third of subjects.

Most CVID patients and most healthy controls were of Caucasian heritage. Heparinized peripheral whole blood samples of roughly 5 to 8.5 ml were collected from each donor. Genomic DNA from adults with common variable immune deficiency (CVID) and from healthy adult controls was used for sequencing of TCRbeta CDR3 repertoires. The control group was made up of approximately 22 healthy adult volunteers (about 10 male and roughly 12 female) whose ages ranged from about 20 to 66 years, with a mean age of about 35. Diluted blood was subjected to density centrifugation over Hypaque 1077 or Ficoll-Paque for isolation of peripheral blood mononuclear cells. Unsorted mononuclear cells served as the source of genomic DNA, which was extracted either by Qiagen column purification or by a centrifugation-based method. For this clone: The clone's antigen remains unknown. A junction end diverges from the germline sequence, so it may reflect a read error. The read halts 3 residues ahead of the CDR3 end, with the missing end drawn from the germline J gene.

The CDR3 runs 15 amino acids, cysteine and phenylalanine included. Part of the CDR3 DNA is given, 36 bases translated from base 1. From a lookup of the germline V gene, CDR1 and CDR2 are WSHSY and SAAADI. Input material: peripheral blood mononuclear cells. Recombination joined TRBV10-2 with TRBJ1-4; TRBD1 is a weak D gene call, 5 bases matching. This sequence was found in a person aged 18 to 75 in good health. This receptor carries the CDR3 CVSSEVPGGSEKLFF. Partial CDR3 DNA: TGCGTCAGCAGTGAGGTTCCCGGGGGGAGTGAAAAA.